Shown below are 20 T cell receptor beta chains from a single sample sequenced in a study of blood T cell repertoires in COVID-19. Sequencing used immunoSEQ multiplex PCR; TCRdb keeps in-frame clones, though not all of them. The data contain approximately 180,000 clones, approximately 85% of them singletons. Sequences were obtained from peripheral blood. Receptors were obtained from a human donor with active or convalescent COVID-19. The donor label of this sample is uncertain.

The chain is built from TRBV3-1 (or the pseudogene TRBV3-2) and TRBJ2-5; a possible D gene is TRBD2 (7 bases). Trimming took off 0 bases at V and 5 bases at J, with 13 bases between the two ends. Germline-derived CDR1 and CDR2 are LGHDT and YNNKEL (reference sequence). The CDR3 loop spans 15 amino acids. Here the CDR3 reads CASSQDRGGGETQYF. CDR3 nucleotides: TGTGCCAGCAGCCAAGATCGCGGGGGCGGGGAGACCCAGTACTTC.

The chain links TRBV6-5 to TRBJ1-1; D is unclear. The V end lost 0 bases, the J end lost 6 bases, and 11 bases lay between the germline ends. CDR1 is MNHEY and CDR2 is SVGAGI in the germline V gene. This CDR3 contains 14 residues. The CDR3 here is CASSYSGGRSEAFF. CDR3 DNA: TGTGCCAGCAGTTACTCAGGAGGGCGGTCTGAAGCTTTCTTT.

DNA for the CDR3: TGTGCCAGTAGTATAGATGGCCTCTACGAGCAGTACTTC. This gives the protein CASSIDGLYEQYF. V and J are TRBV19 and TRBJ2-7; D not certain. The V gene's germline CDR1 is LNHDA and CDR2 SQIVND (reference sequence). There are 13 residues in the CDR3. The V gene lost 0 bases and the J gene lost 3 bases, with 6 bases spanning the gap.

For the CDR3, the DNA is TGTGCCAGCAGCGTAGGTCCGGGTGTAGGTTCACCCCTCCACTTT. Amino acids: CASSVGPGVGSPLHF. The chain recombines TRBV9 with TRBJ1-6; unclear D gene. The germline CDR1 and CDR2 sequences are SGDLS and YYNGEE. The CDR3 extends over 15 amino acids. V was cut by 0 bases and J by 9 bases, with 13 bases left in between.

This sequence joins TRBV6-6 and TRBJ2-3, with 8 bases identical to TRBD2. V lost 5 bases to trimming and J lost 5 bases; unmatched junction nucleotides: 9. The CDR3 covers 15 residues. CDR1 is MNHNY and CDR2 is SVGAGI in the germline V gene (reference sequence). CDR3 in amino acids: CASSATGGPRDTQYF. CDR3 nucleotides: TGTGCCAGCAGTGCCACGGGAGGGCCACGAGATACGCAGTATTTT.

CDR3 in DNA: TGTGCCAGCAGCTTTAGCGGGAGGGTAGATACGCAGTATTTT. It is translated as CASSFSGRVDTQYF. The genes are TRBV7-3 and TRBJ2-3; 11 positions match TRBD2. The CDR3 runs 14 residues. With 3 bases clipped from V and 5 bases from J, the junction kept 1 base outside the gene matches. Germline lookup yields CDR1 SGHTA and CDR2 FQGTGA.

The chain joins TRBV6-5 to TRBJ2-3; tentatively, D is TRBD1 (6 bases). CDR1 and CDR2 (germline): MNHEY, SVGAGI. V lost 6 bases and J 4 bases, leaving 14 bases between the germline ends. The CDR3 extends over 14 amino acids. CDR3 in amino acids: CASSRIQGSDTQYF. The CDR3 nucleotides are TGTGCCAGCAGCAGGATACAGGGTTCAGATACGCAGTATTTT.

The chain has TRBV4-1 and TRBJ1-1, with unresolved D. The CDR3 is 15 amino acids. From germline, CDR1 is MGHRA and CDR2 YSYEKL. V was shortened by 0 bases and J by 1 base, with 9 bases between the two germline ends. The CDR3 DNA is TGCGCCAGCAGCCAAGACCCAACGGGGAACACTGAAGCTTTCTTT. Translating it yields CASSQDPTGNTEAFF.

J is TRBJ2-7 and V is TRBV9; unclear D gene. The CDR3 length is 14 residues. In germline, CDR1 is SGDLS, CDR2 YYNGEE. V was cut by 1 base and J by 0 bases, with 8 bases left in between. CDR3: CASSVTVGSYEQYF. CDR3 nucleotide sequence: TGTGCCAGCAGCGTAACAGTAGGCTCCTACGAGCAGTACTTC.

The chain is built from TRBV14 and TRBJ2-2, with 15 bases aligning to TRBD2. The CDR3 is 17 residues long. V was pared by 7 bases and J by 4 bases, with 7 bases of the junction left unmatched. Germline values: CDR1 SGHDN, CDR2 FVKESK. CDR3 bases: TGTGCCAGCATGGGACTAGCGGGAGGTGCTGGCACCGGGGAGCTGTTTTTT. Residues: CASMGLAGGAGTGELFF.

This chain joins TRBV18 and TRBJ2-5; 8 bases are shared with TRBD1. Germline CDR1 is KGHSH and CDR2 is LQKENI. The CDR3 has 14 residues. The ends lost 4 bases at V and 2 bases at J; junction bases unmatched: 3. The CDR3 reads CASSRNRGQETQYF. CDR3 bases: TGTGCCAGCTCACGGAACAGGGGGCAAGAGACCCAGTACTTC.

This clone was counted once. V usage is TRBV19 and J usage is TRBJ2-1, with 12 bases that match TRBD2. The CDR3 extends over 16 amino acids. Losses at the gene ends were 8 bases for V and 8 bases for J; bases not matched to a gene: 13. Germline V gene data show CDR1 as LNHDA and CDR2 as SQIVND (reference sequence). CDR3 in amino acids: CASQVLAGGLSDEQFF. CDR3 nucleotides: TGTGCCAGTCAAGTGCTAGCGGGGGGGCTGAGCGATGAGCAGTTCTTC. The full variable domain, completed using reference TRBV19 and TRBJ2-1, is DGGITQSPKYLFRKEGQNVTLSCEQNLNHDAMYWYRQDPGQGLRLIYYSQIVNDFQKGDIAEGYSVSREKKESFPLTVTSAQKNPTAFYLCASQVLAGGLSDEQFFGPGTRLTVL.

The rearrangement links TRBV6-5 to TRBJ1-4, with 8 positions matching TRBD1. V trimming: 6 bases; J trimming: 10 bases; junction bases outside the gene matches: 7. CDR1 and CDR2 (germline): MNHEY, SVGAGI. The CDR3 loop spans 13 amino acids. Written as DNA, the CDR3 is TGTGCCAGCAGAAAGGACAGGGCCGCAAAACTGTTTTTT. Its protein product is CASRKDRAAKLFF.

The chain is built from TRBV7-3 and TRBJ1-2; possibly TRBD1 for D (6 bases). Germline V CDR1 and CDR2: SGHTA, FQGTGA. The CDR3 runs to 13 residues. With 4 bases removed from V and 3 bases from J, the gap between germline ends came to 9 bases. The CDR3 spells CASSSNRDYGYTF. CDR3 DNA sequence: TGTGCCAGCAGCTCGAACAGGGACTATGGCTACACCTTC.

The chain employs TRBV30 and TRBJ2-3, with D hard to call. The CDR3 contains 12 residues. Germline V gene sequence: CDR1 GTSNPN, CDR2 SVGIG (reference sequence). Trimming cost V 3 bases and J 6 bases, with 10 bases left between them. The CDR3 DNA is TGTGCCTGGAGCGGCCCCAGGGATACGCAGTATTTT. Encoded protein: CAWSGPRDTQYF. Based on the CDR3 plus reference TRBV30 and TRBJ2-3, the full variable domain is SQTIHQWPATLVQPVGSPLSLECTVEGTSNPNLYWYRQAAGRGLQLLFYSVGIGQISSEVPQNLSASRPQDRQFILSSKKLLLSDSGFYLCAWSGPRDTQYFGPGTRLTVL.

The genes are TRBV12-3 or TRBV12-4 and TRBJ2-3; D ambiguous. V dropped 2 bases and J dropped 7 bases, with 10 bases sitting between them. This CDR3 comprises 13 residues. The DNA for the CDR3 is TGTGCCAGCAGTTTAAATGTTGGCTATACGCAGTATTTT. Protein product: CASSLNVGYTQYF.

The table lists this clone with a few counts. The rearrangement uses TRBV29-1 and TRBJ2-1, with a weak D call TRBD1 (6 bases). Germline-derived CDR1 and CDR2 are SQVTM and ANQGSEA. The length of the CDR3 is 8 residues. V was cut by 8 bases and J by 15 bases, with 11 bases left in between. In DNA, the CDR3 is TGCAGCCCGCCCAGGGGGTTCTTC. It specifies CSPPRGFF.

This clone was seen ten or more times. The rearrangement joins TRBV2 to TRBJ2-7, with 8 nucleotides matching TRBD2. The CDR3 totals 14 residues. Trimming at V came to 6 bases and at J to 1 base, leaving 5 bases not matched to a gene. CDR1 and CDR2 (germline): SNHLY, FYNNEI. The CDR3 sequence is CASRGSGGSYEQYF. CDR3 sequence (DNA): TGTGCCAGCAGGGGGAGCGGGGGTTCCTACGAGCAGTACTTC.

CDR3 residues: CASSGTSGGAVTDTQYF. For the CDR3, the DNA is TGTGCCAGTAGTGGGACTAGCGGGGGGGCTGTCACAGATACGCAGTATTTT. The rearrangement joins TRBV19 to TRBJ2-3; 16 bases map to TRBD2. The junction had 4 bases not matched to a gene; V was cut back by 5 bases and J by 2 bases. This CDR3 has 17 residues. Per germline, CDR1 LNHDA and CDR2 SQIVND (reference sequence).

The chain uses TRBV18 and TRBJ2-1; D unresolved. Germline values: CDR1 KGHSH, CDR2 LQKENI. This CDR3 is 13 amino acids long. The V and J ends lost 2 bases and 5 bases respectively, with 7 bases between them. CDR3 in amino acids: CASSPFQDNEQFF. CDR3 DNA: TGTGCCAGCTCACCATTCCAGGACAATGAGCAGTTCTTC.